These 24 T cell receptor beta chains were sequenced from one sample in a study of PD-L1 blockade in urothelial cancer (TCRdb year 2017). Receptors were amplified or captured by the immunoSEQ multiplex PCR assay. The clones in this table, taken by TCRdb from immuneACCESS, are in-frame only. Not every clone is retained; where verified, under half of the shortfall comes from an unresolved V gene, and the cause of the rest is unknown. Present in this sample are under 100,000 clones, about four fifths of which were seen just once. The ten largest account for over 7.5% of the sample. The source material was PBMCs, sampled around atezolizumab (anti-PD-L1) treatment. The receptor source for this set is a man between 65 and 79 years old with urothelial cancer.

The chain employs TRBV5-5 and TRBJ1-5, with D possibly being TRBD1 (6 bases). The germline V and J ends were trimmed by 3 bases and 4 bases, with 14 bases remaining between them. The germline gives CDR1 SGHKS, CDR2 YYEKEE (reference sequence). The CDR3 has 15 residues. The CDR3 region has the DNA TGTGCCAGCAGCTCCGGGAATAGGGGGAATCAGCCCCAGCATTTT. Translated, it gives CASSSGNRGNQPQHF.

As DNA, the CDR3 is TGCAGCGTCCTATCTTATGGCTACACCTTC. It yields the protein CSVLSYGYTF. The chain employs TRBV29-1 and TRBJ1-2; D ambiguous. Germline CDR1 SQVTM, CDR2 ANQGSEA. The CDR3 is 10 residues long. The V and J ends lost 6 bases and 5 bases respectively, with 7 bases between them.

The rearrangement links TRBV5-5 to TRBJ2-7; the D gene is possibly TRBD2 (7 bases). The germline V gene encodes CDR1 SGHKS and CDR2 YYEKEE (reference sequence). The CDR3 loop spans 19 amino acids. With 1 base removed from V and 0 bases from J, the gap between germline ends came to 23 bases. The chain's CDR3 is CASSLSWDTSLANSYEQYF. CDR3 in DNA: TGTGCCAGCAGCTTGAGTTGGGACACCTCACTAGCGAACTCCTACGAGCAGTACTTC.

The chain recombines TRBV27 with TRBJ2-3; no firm D call. V dropped 11 bases and J dropped 6 bases, with 15 bases sitting between them. The length of the CDR3 is 12 residues. Per the germline V gene, CDR1 is MNHEY and CDR2 is SMNVEV (reference sequence). The CDR3 DNA sequence: TGTGCCTCGAGCCTAAATCGGGATACGCAGTATTTT. Protein product: CASSLNRDTQYF.

The chain has TRBV30 and TRBJ2-1, with a tentative D call TRBD1 (6 bases). CDR1 is GTSNPN and CDR2 is SVGIG in the germline V gene (reference sequence). Trimming removed 3 bases from V and 10 bases from J, with 16 bases in between. The CDR3 consists of 13 residues. The CDR3 sequence: CAWRFQGSGEQFF. DNA of the CDR3: TGTGCCTGGAGATTCCAGGGGTCGGGCGAGCAGTTCTTC.

The chain's CDR3 is CASGFPETSYEQYF. CDR3 in DNA: TGTGCCAGCGGATTCCCGGAGACGTCCTACGAGCAGTACTTC. The chain combines TRBV6-1 with TRBJ2-7; no firm D call. Per the germline V gene, CDR1 is MNHNS and CDR2 is SASEGT. The CDR3 consists of 14 residues. Trimming left V 8 bases short and J 1 base short, with 15 bases between.

In nucleotides, the CDR3 is TGTGCCATCAGTGATCTAGCGGGGAATCATGAGCAGTTCTTC. Translation: CAISDLAGNHEQFF. The chain has TRBV10-3 and TRBJ2-1; 9 bases agree with TRBD2. Germline CDR1 and CDR2: ENHRY and SYGVKD. V trimming: 3 bases; J trimming: 8 bases; junction bases outside the gene matches: 5. CDR3 length: 14 amino acids.

This clone has only one observation. This same CDR3 is encoded by further DNA sequences in the sample. This sequence joins TRBV27 and TRBJ1-5; D gene ambiguous. Trimming took 2 bases from V and 4 from J, leaving 9 bases between them. Germline V gene sequence: CDR1 MNHEY, CDR2 SMNVEV (reference sequence). This CDR3 has 14 amino acids. CDR3 DNA: TGTGCCAGCAGTTTACGGCAGACTAATCAGCCCCAGCATTTT. Its protein is CASSLRQTNQPQHF.

A single count supports this clone. V and J are TRBV5-1 and TRBJ2-1, with TRBD2 as a possible D gene (6 bases). The germline CDR1 and CDR2 sequences are SGHRS and YFSETQ. V was clipped by 7 bases and J by 6 bases, with 8 bases between them. CDR3 length equals 11 residues. The DNA of the CDR3 is TGCGCCAGCGCCGGGGGCAATGAGCAGTTCTTC. The encoded protein is CASAGGNEQFF.

V gene TRBV5-1 combines with J gene TRBJ2-1; D perhaps matches TRBD2 (6 bases). Trimming shortened V by 6 bases and J by 0 bases, and 22 bases separated the two germline ends. Germline values: CDR1 SGHRS, CDR2 YFSETQ. The CDR3 is made up of 18 amino acids. CDR3 coding DNA: TGCGCCAGCATACCGTCTCGATGGCGGGGTGGCTCCTACAATGAGCAGTTCTTC. This translates into CASIPSRWRGGSYNEQFF.

This clone has just a few counts. Other nucleotide sequences in the sample specify the same CDR3. V is TRBV6-6 and J is TRBJ2-4; possibly TRBD1 for D (6 bases). The germline V gene has CDR1 MNHNY and CDR2 SVGAGI (reference sequence). The CDR3 sequence is 14 residues long. V was pared by 7 bases and J by 0 bases, with 10 bases between. The CDR3 nucleotides read TGTGCCAGCACACAGGGCCTAGCCAAAAACATTCAGTACTTC. It translates to CASTQGLAKNIQYF.

This clone was recorded once. This chain uses TRBV5-1 with TRBJ2-5, with 8 nucleotides matching TRBD1. CDR1 SGHRS and CDR2 YFSETQ come from the germline V gene. The CDR3 contains 15 residues. V lost 1 base, J lost 4 bases, and 6 bases stayed unmatched. CDR3 protein: CASSLQGQGGETQYF. CDR3 nucleotides: TGCGCCAGCAGCTTGCAAGGACAGGGAGGAGAGACCCAGTACTTC.

On this clone itself: Different DNA sequences within this sample yield the same CDR3. The V and J genes are TRBV5-4 and TRBJ2-2, with 9 bases fitting TRBD1. Trimming cost V 4 bases and J 3 bases; bases outside gene matches: 4. Germline CDR1 SGHNT, CDR2 YYREEE (reference sequence). The CDR3 consists of 15 residues. CDR3 residues: CASSPGQGHTGELFF. Here the CDR3 DNA reads TGTGCCAGCAGCCCAGGACAGGGGCACACCGGGGAGCTGTTTTTT.

The chain joins TRBV18 to TRBJ1-1; maybe TRBD1 (6 bases). Germline loops: CDR1 KGHSH, CDR2 LQKENI. This CDR3 is built from 13 residues. Deletions cut 6 bases from V and 0 bases from J, with 8 bases between. CDR3 amino acids: CASSGQMNTEAFF. CDR3 bases: TGTGCCAGCTCTGGACAGATGAACACTGAAGCTTTCTTT.

The chain recombines TRBV5-6 with TRBJ2-3; tentatively, D is TRBD2 (6 bases). Trimming removed 1 base from V and 2 bases from J, with 14 bases in between. Per germline, CDR1 SGHDT and CDR2 YYEEEE. The CDR3 sequence is 16 residues long. CDR3 region: CASSLRTGSFTDTQYF. CDR3 nucleotides: TGTGCCAGCAGCTTGCGGACCGGGAGCTTCACAGATACGCAGTATTTT. The full variable domain, with the rest looked up from reference TRBV5-6 and TRBJ2-3, is DAGVTQSPTHLIKTRGQQVTLRCSPKSGHDTVSWYQQALGQGPQFIFQYYEEEERQRGNFPDRFSGHQFPNYSSELNVNALLLGDSALYLCASSLRTGSFTDTQYFGPGTRLTVL.

In its sample, this clone ranks as medium-sized (0.01 to 0.1%). The J gene is TRBJ1-2, the V gene TRBV30; D may be TRBD1 (6 bases). Trimming left V 2 bases short and J 8 bases short, with 12 bases between. Germline V gene sequence: CDR1 GTSNPN, CDR2 SVGIG (reference sequence). This CDR3 region has 12 residues. The CDR3: CAWSPGEFGYTF. The CDR3 nucleotides are TGTGCCTGGAGTCCAGGGGAGTTCGGCTACACCTTC.

The chain uses TRBV27 and TRBJ2-3; 11 bases fit TRBD2. The J segment lost 4 bases and the V segment lost 5 bases, leaving 5 bases of the junction unmatched. From germline, CDR1 is MNHEY and CDR2 SMNVEV (reference sequence). The CDR3 contains 15 residues. CDR3: CASSPGLAGADTQYF. CDR3 DNA: TGTGCCAGCAGTCCCGGACTAGCGGGTGCAGATACGCAGTATTTT.

Of note for this clone: Additional DNA sequences in this sample encode the identical CDR3. The chain combines TRBV9 with TRBJ2-5; a possible D gene is TRBD1 (8 bases). Trimming took off 0 bases at V and 2 bases at J, with 11 bases between the two ends. Per the germline V gene, CDR1 is SGDLS and CDR2 is YYNGEE. This CDR3 spans 15 amino acids. The CDR3 here is CASSVVQGGQETQYF. The CDR3 bases are TGTGCCAGCAGCGTAGTACAGGGGGGGCAAGAGACCCAGTACTTC.

This clone was found once. The chain couples TRBV5-4 to TRBJ2-7; D is ambiguous. Germline V gene data show CDR1 as SGHNT and CDR2 as YYREEE (reference sequence). The CDR3 is made up of 14 amino acids. Trimming took off 4 bases at V and 2 bases at J, with 13 bases between the two ends. As DNA, the CDR3 is TGTGCCAGCAGCCAAGATCAGGCAGCCTACGAGCAGTACTTC. Translating it yields CASSQDQAAYEQYF.

The genes are TRBV28 and TRBJ1-2; 8 positions agree with TRBD1. CDR1 is MDHEN, CDR2 SYDVKM, per germline. The CDR3 consists of 14 residues. V gave up 6 bases and J gave up 5 bases; unmatched junction bases: 8. This chain's CDR3 is CASREDRARYGYTF. In DNA, the CDR3 is TGTGCCAGCAGGGAGGACAGGGCTCGTTATGGCTACACCTTC.

The chain couples TRBV6-5 to TRBJ2-1; 13 bases are shared with TRBD2. The V segment lost 2 bases and the J segment 7 bases; nucleotides outside the gene matches: 5. The germline V gene encodes CDR1 MNHEY and CDR2 SVGAGI. The CDR3 totals 16 residues. For the CDR3, the DNA is TGTGCCAGCAGTTACCCACTAGCGGGAGGGCGAAATGAGCAGTTCTTC. This codes for CASSYPLAGGRNEQFF.

The gene calls are TRBV27 and TRBJ1-2; 7 bases fit TRBD1. CDR3 length equals 15 residues. Germline V gene lookup returns CDR1 MNHEY and CDR2 SMNVEV (reference sequence). Trimming at V came to 2 bases and at J to 7 bases, leaving 10 bases not matched to a gene. The CDR3 sequence: CASSLTPDRVGGYTF. CDR3 DNA sequence: TGTGCCAGCAGTTTAACCCCAGACAGGGTTGGTGGCTACACCTTC.

The rearrangement links TRBV7-9 to TRBJ1-5, with TRBD1 matching over 7 bases. Germline CDR1 and CDR2: SEHNR and FQNEAQ (reference sequence). This CDR3 is built from 17 residues. Trimming cost V 0 bases and J 2 bases; bases outside gene matches: 7. CDR3: CASSLARGLHGNQPQHF. The CDR3 DNA reads as TGTGCCAGCAGCTTAGCGAGGGGGCTGCACGGCAATCAGCCCCAGCATTTT.

The V gene is TRBV6-5, the J gene TRBJ1-3; no firm D call. CDR3 length: 16 residues. V lost 3 bases and J 0 bases, leaving 12 bases between the germline ends. In germline, CDR1 is MNHEY, CDR2 SVGAGI. CDR3 coding DNA: TGTGCCAGCAGTTATGAGAGCTCTTTCTCTGGAAACACCATATATTTT. Protein product: CASSYESSFSGNTIYF.